This T cell receptor (beta chain) appears in the sequencing data of a study of early T cells in non-severe SARS-CoV-2 infection. The germline CDR1 and CDR2 sequences are SGHDT and YYEEEE. This CDR3 has 13 amino acids. V was clipped by 1 base and J by 3 bases, with 8 bases between them. TCRdb passed the 5' RACE reads through MiXCR, listing each CDR3 protein once. The table includes tens of thousands of distinct CDR3 sequences, more than 9% detected once. The receptor's source is an adult who was a healthcare worker with PCR-confirmed SARS-CoV-2 infection or an uninfected control (not recorded which). V usage is TRBV5-6 and J usage is TRBJ2-7; D is undetermined. Input material: whole blood. The CDR3: CASSLNFFYEQYF. The CDR3 DNA follows: TGTGCCAGCAGCTTGAACTTCTTCTACGAGCAGTACTTC.